This entry features one T cell receptor (beta chain) sequence. Sequenced by immunoSEQ multiplex PCR; TCRdb stores in-frame clones only, minus some. The repertoire includes just over 60,000 clones, about 80% of them detected once, and less than 0.55% sits in the top ten. This specimen belongs to a study of siplizumab effects on memory and regulatory T cells. The germline gives CDR1 SGHTA, CDR2 FQGTGA. The V end lost 5 bases, the J end lost 5 bases, and 12 bases lay between the germline ends. There are 13 residues in the CDR3. This chain joins TRBV7-3 and TRBJ1-1, with D perhaps TRBD1 (5 bases). The clonotype originates from a human donor in good health. Input material: memory CD4+ T cells sorted from blood. Here the CDR3 DNA reads TGTGCCAGCAGCCCACAGAGGGGAACTGAAGCTTTCTTT. Its translation: CASSPQRGTEAFF.